The T cell receptor (beta chain) described here comes from a study of blood T cell repertoires in COVID-19. Whole-study context: The analysed material was cDNA or gDNA that came from T cells, B-cell-depleted T cells, or PBMCs.

Clones were sequenced by immunoSEQ multiplex PCR, and TCRdb holds only the in-frame ones, with some missing. The sample lists around 40,000 clones, approximately 90% occurring once. Trimming cost V 0 bases and J 6 bases, with 11 bases left between them. Germline lookup yields CDR1 LNHNV and CDR2 YYDKDF (reference sequence). CDR3 length: 15 amino acids. Patients at the Seattle site were enrolled during active infection and followed longitudinally. Source material: peripheral blood. The rearrangement joins TRBV15 to TRBJ2-2; D unresolved. The clonotype originates from a man aged 55 to 70 with COVID-19, enrolled during active disease. CDR3 DNA: TGTGCCACCAGCAGAGATAAATCGAGTTCCGGGGAGCTGTTTTTT. Translating gives CATSRDKSSSGELFF.